There are many counts of the clone carrying this T cell receptor beta chain. These data belong to a study of early T cells in non-severe SARS-CoV-2 infection. Turning to the study itself: Sequencing input comprised bulk RNA from unsorted whole blood; chain pairing was not available.

Individual cDNA molecules each received unique molecular identifiers attached to them. TCRdb fed the 5' RACE reads into MiXCR, producing one record per CDR3 protein. The sample consists of under 95,000 distinct CDR3 sequences, more than 10% of them appearing once. The length of the CDR3 is 18 residues. V trimming: 0 bases; J trimming: 5 bases; junction bases outside the gene matches: 15. The material sequenced was whole blood. This receptor was obtained from an adult who was a healthcare worker with PCR-confirmed SARS-CoV-2 infection or an uninfected control (not recorded which). The chain employs TRBV12-3 or TRBV12-4 and TRBJ2-7; TRBD2 matches at 8 bases. CDR3: CASSLAQSPFAGGNEQYF. CDR3 coding DNA: TGTGCCAGCAGTTTAGCGCAATCGCCCTTTGCGGGAGGAAACGAGCAGTACTTC.